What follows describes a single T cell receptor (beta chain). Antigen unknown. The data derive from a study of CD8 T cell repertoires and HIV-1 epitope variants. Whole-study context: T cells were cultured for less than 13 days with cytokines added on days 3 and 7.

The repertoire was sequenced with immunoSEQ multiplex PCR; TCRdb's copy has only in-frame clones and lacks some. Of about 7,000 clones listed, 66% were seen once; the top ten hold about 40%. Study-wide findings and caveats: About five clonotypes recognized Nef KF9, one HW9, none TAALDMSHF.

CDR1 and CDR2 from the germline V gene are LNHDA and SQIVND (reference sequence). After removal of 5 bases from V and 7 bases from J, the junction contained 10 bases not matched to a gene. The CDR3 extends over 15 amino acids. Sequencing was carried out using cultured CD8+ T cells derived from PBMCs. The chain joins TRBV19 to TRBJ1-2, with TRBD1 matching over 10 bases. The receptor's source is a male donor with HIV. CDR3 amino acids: CASSFSRQGASGYTF. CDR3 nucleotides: TGTGCCAGTAGTTTCTCACGACAGGGGGCAAGTGGCTACACCTTC.